This note documents a single T cell receptor (beta chain) sequence. The antigen is unknown. This sample is drawn from a study of graft-versus-host responses after intestinal transplantation. Trimming cost V 4 bases and J 3 bases, with 20 bases left between them. The CDR3 has 17 residues. Germline CDR1 and CDR2: SGHDT and YYEEEE. Method: immunoSEQ multiplex PCR; TCRdb's copy keeps in-frame clones and lacks some. The repertoire holds 85,000 to 90,000 clones, with over 80% as singletons. The V gene is TRBV5-6, the J gene TRBJ2-1; possible D gene TRBD2, 6 bases. Sequencing used unstimulated CD8+ T cells sorted from spleen or lymph node cells, obtained before intestinal transplant. The sequence was obtained from a human donor who received an intestinal transplant. In DNA, the CDR3 is TGTGCCAGCAGCCCCGGGACTCCCCACGGAGTCTACAATGAGCAGTTCTTC. Protein sequence: CASSPGTPHGVYNEQFF.